In its sample, the clone carrying this TCR beta chain was seen a few times. The antigen remains unidentified. These data are taken from a study of blood T cells in healthy people across ages. Study-level information: With template switching, about one barcoded beta molecule was captured per two T cells. Study conclusions and caveats: Possibly confounding the expanded clonotype changes was the fact that donor CMV status was unknown. Roughly linearly, TCR beta diversity per million T cells fell as age increased.

Sample-barcoded 5' priming and a J-beta primer mix drove a second PCR of 7 to 11 cycles. Each CDR3 protein gets one entry after TCRdb re-called the 5' RACE reads with MiXCR. This sample yields approximately 2,000,000 distinct CDR3 sequences, of which roughly 43% are seen a single time; under 25% belongs to the top ten. The V and J ends lost 7 bases and 3 bases respectively, with 10 bases between them. Germline CDR1 is MNHNS and CDR2 is SASEGT. The CDR3 has 14 residues. This receptor was identified in a human donor in good health. Input material: blood. V and J are TRBV6-1 and TRBJ2-6, with unresolved D. CDR3 nucleotide sequence: TGTGCCAGCACCCCCAGGAGTGGGGCCAACGTCCTGACTTTC. Amino acid sequence: CASTPRSGANVLTF.